Presented here are 22 T cell receptor beta chains from one specimen sequenced in a study of OX40 agonist ivuxolimab in advanced cancers. TCRdb's table, derived via immunoSEQ multiplex PCR, lists solely in-frame clones and lacks some. The data contain 75,000 to 80,000 clones, over 80% of them singletons. The sequencing used CD4+ or CD8+ T cells sorted from blood, collected in a trial of the OX40 agonist ivuxolimab. The receptors stem from an adult with an advanced solid tumor such as melanoma, head and neck, liver or kidney cancer.

The rearrangement uses TRBV14 and TRBJ2-2, with D possibly TRBD2 on 6 matching bases. The CDR3 length is 17 residues. V shed 4 bases and J shed 3 bases, with 18 bases lying between them. Per germline, CDR1 SGHDN and CDR2 FVKESK. This CDR3 is CASSPTRGLGYTGELFF. Written as DNA, the CDR3 is TGTGCCAGCAGCCCGACTAGAGGCCTCGGATACACCGGGGAGCTGTTTTTT.

The chain is built from TRBV5-1 and TRBJ1-4; possible D gene TRBD1, 5 bases. Germline V gene sequence: CDR1 SGHRS, CDR2 YFSETQ. This CDR3 has 14 residues. The germline V and J ends were trimmed by 0 bases and 7 bases, with 10 bases remaining between them. The CDR3 region has the DNA TGCGCCAGCAGCTTGGGACAGAGCGGTGAAAAACTGTTTTTT. This encodes CASSLGQSGEKLFF.

Worth noting for this clone: One end of the junction does not line up with germline, which may come from a read error. The chain employs TRBV7-7 and TRBJ2-5; tentative D call: TRBD2 (6 bases). The germline V gene encodes CDR1 SSHAT and CDR2 FNYEAQ (reference sequence). The CDR3 length is 15 residues. As DNA, the CDR3 is TGTGCTAGCAGCTCCCGCGGCGGGGCCCAAGAGACCCAGTACTTC. Protein: CASSSRGGAQETQYF. The whole variable domain, filled in from reference TRBV7-7 and TRBJ2-5, reads GAGVSQSPRYKVTKRGQDVTLRCDPISSHATLYWYQQALGQGPEFLTYFNYEAQPDKSGLPSDRFSAERPEGSISTLTIQRTEQRDSAMYRCASSSRGGAQETQYFGPGTRLLVL.

Here the CDR3 reads CASSLVGLAYNEQFF. CDR3 bases: TGTGCCAGCAGCTTAGTCGGCCTAGCCTACAATGAGCAGTTCTTC. This chain joins TRBV7-2 and TRBJ2-1, with no clear D. Germline V CDR1 and CDR2: SGHTA, FQGNSA. The CDR3 consists of 15 residues. Trimming cost V 1 base and J 2 bases, with 9 bases left between them. Filled out from reference TRBV7-2 and TRBJ2-1, the complete variable domain reads GAGVSQSPSNKVTEKGKDVELRCDPISGHTALYWYRQSLGQGLEFLIYFQGNSAPDKSGLPSDRFSAERTGGSVSTLTIQRTQQEDSAVYLCASSLVGLAYNEQFFGPGTRLTVL.

The V gene is TRBV5-6, the J gene TRBJ1-2; D is unresolved. The V end lost 4 bases, the J end lost 8 bases, and 15 bases lay between the germline ends. CDR3 length equals 13 residues. Per germline, CDR1 SGHDT and CDR2 YYEEEE. In nucleotides, the CDR3 is TGTGCCAGCAGCCCCCGACGGGGTGAGGGCTACACCTTC. This sequence encodes CASSPRRGEGYTF.

The sample holds a few counts of this clone. The V gene is TRBV28, the J gene TRBJ1-1; D gene unclear. V lost 4 bases, J lost 4 bases, and 16 bases lay in between. Germline V gene data show CDR1 as MDHEN and CDR2 as SYDVKM. This CDR3 is 15 amino acids long. The CDR3 loop is CASSYPFGRGTEAFF. For the CDR3, the DNA is TGTGCCAGCAGTTACCCCTTTGGCCGCGGCACTGAAGCTTTCTTT.

The V gene is TRBV2, the J gene TRBJ1-6; TRBD1 matches at 8 bases. CDR3 length equals 16 residues. V lost 3 bases to trimming and J lost 3 bases; unmatched junction nucleotides: 4. From germline, CDR1 is SNHLY and CDR2 FYNNEI. The CDR3 loop reads CASSDRQGLYNSPLHF. The CDR3 DNA follows: TGTGCCAGCAGTGACCGACAGGGGCTCTATAATTCACCCCTCCACTTT.

The chain combines TRBV12-2 with TRBJ2-4; TRBD2 is the table's D call, not checked against the DNA. TRBV12-2 is a recognized pseudogene. The CDR3 loop spans 16 amino acids. The CDR3: CASRLGALLAKNIQYF. CDR3 sequence (DNA): TGTGCAAGTCGCTTAGGAGCGCTTCTAGCCAAAAACATTCAGTACTTC.

This chain joins TRBV6-6 and TRBJ2-2; 8 bases line up with TRBD2. CDR1 is MNHNY, CDR2 SVGAGI, per germline (reference sequence). This CDR3 has 15 residues. The V segment lost 4 bases and the J segment 6 bases; nucleotides outside the gene matches: 7. The CDR3 bases are TGTGCCAGCAGTTCCAGCGGGAGAGGTGCCGGGGAGCTGTTTTTT. Translation gives CASSSSGRGAGELFF.

The gene calls are TRBV6-6 and TRBJ1-1; D gene uncertain. V was shortened by 6 bases and J by 1 base, with 15 bases between the two germline ends. Per germline, CDR1 MNHNY and CDR2 SVGAGI (reference sequence). This CDR3 is built from 15 residues. The CDR3 is CASRKEVSGNTEAFF. The CDR3 coding sequence is TGTGCCAGCAGAAAGGAGGTATCGGGGAACACTGAAGCTTTCTTT.

This clone was seen once. The chain links TRBV2 to TRBJ1-5; D remains unclear. CDR3 length: 15 amino acids. Germline V lookup: CDR1 SNHLY, CDR2 FYNNEI. Trimming left V 1 base short and J 0 bases short, with 7 bases between. CDR3 DNA: TGTGCCAGCAGTGAAGACGGCCTTAGCAATCAGCCCCAGCATTTT. Amino acids: CASSEDGLSNQPQHF.

Only a few counts were recorded for this clone. The chain recombines TRBV19 with TRBJ1-1; no firm D call. The germline gives CDR1 LNHDA, CDR2 SQIVND (reference sequence). This CDR3 contains 14 residues. V was trimmed by 7 bases and J by 0 bases, leaving 12 bases between them. Written as DNA, the CDR3 is TGTGCCAGTATTAATCGAGGACTGAACACTGAAGCTTTCTTT. This sequence encodes CASINRGLNTEAFF. The variable domain in full, with the rest retrieved from reference TRBV19 and TRBJ1-1, is DGGITQSPKYLFRKEGQNVTLSCEQNLNHDAMYWYRQDPGQGLRLIYYSQIVNDFQKGDIAEGYSVSREKKESFPLTVTSAQKNPTAFYLCASINRGLNTEAFFGQGTRLTVV.

This clone occurred once. The rearrangement links TRBV29-1 to TRBJ1-3; no clear D. CDR1 and CDR2 from the germline V gene are SQVTM and ANQGSEA. This CDR3 is 12 amino acids long. The CDR3 protein is CTDGSCGNTIYF. The DNA of the CDR3 is TGCACCGATGGTTCCTGTGGTAACACCATATATTTT.

The rearrangement joins TRBV4-1 to TRBJ2-7; 7 bases map to TRBD1. The V gene end was trimmed by 1 base and the J gene end by 6 bases; junction bases not matched to a gene: 9. This CDR3 is 15 amino acids long. Germline CDR1 and CDR2: MGHRA and YSYEKL. CDR3 in amino acids: CASSQASVTGTEQYF. DNA of the CDR3: TGCGCCAGCAGCCAAGCTTCTGTGACAGGGACCGAGCAGTACTTC.

With respect to this clone: Because the CDR3's place on the DNA is in doubt, the DNA is left out and the CDR3 is given as listed by TCRdb. The rearrangement joins TRBV6-6 to TRBJ1-5. Germline-derived CDR1 and CDR2 are MNHNY and SVGAGI (reference sequence). The CDR3 length is 13 residues, termini included. The CDR3 sequence: CASSFGAGQPQHF.

The chain joins TRBV6-4 to TRBJ2-3, with 10 bases identical to TRBD2. V trimming: 2 bases; J trimming: 0 bases; junction bases outside the gene matches: 11. The CDR3 spans 19 residues. Per the germline V gene, CDR1 is MRHNA and CDR2 is SNTAGT. CDR3 coding DNA: TGTGCCAGCAGTGACCCGGGGATCCTAGCGGGGGCTAGCACAGATACGCAGTATTTT. It is translated as CASSDPGILAGASTDTQYF.

V gene TRBV19 combines with J gene TRBJ2-5; D gene unclear. Looked up from germline, CDR1 is LNHDA and CDR2 is SQIVND (reference sequence). The CDR3 is 14 amino acids. The germline V and J ends were trimmed by 6 bases and 3 bases, with 14 bases remaining between them. The DNA for the CDR3 is TGTGCCAGTAGCCCTGACCGGACGGAAGAGACCCAGTACTTC. Protein: CASSPDRTEETQYF.

The chain recombines TRBV9 with TRBJ1-1, with D possibly being TRBD1 (5 bases). The ends were cut back, 8 bases at V and 1 base at J, with 9 bases in the middle. The CDR3 is made up of 12 amino acids. Germline loops: CDR1 SGDLS, CDR2 YYNGEE. CDR3 bases: TGTGCCAGTTCTGGGGCGAACACTGAAGCTTTCTTT. Translation gives CASSGANTEAFF.

This sequence joins TRBV5-1 and TRBJ2-5; 9 bases agree with TRBD2. The CDR3 consists of 14 residues. The ends lost 6 bases at V and 1 base at J; junction bases unmatched: 4. Germline V gene sequence: CDR1 SGHRS, CDR2 YFSETQ. The CDR3 sequence: CASNLAGAQETQYF. The CDR3 coding sequence is TGCGCCAGCAATTTAGCGGGGGCCCAAGAGACCCAGTACTTC. The variable domain in full, completed from reference TRBV5-1 and TRBJ2-5, reads KAGVTQTPRYLIKTRGQQVTLSCSPISGHRSVSWYQQTPGQGLQFLFEYFSETQRNKGNFPGRFSGRQFSNSRSEMNVSTLELGDSALYLCASNLAGAQETQYFGPGTRLLVL.

V usage is TRBV14 and J usage is TRBJ1-4, with 8 bases matching TRBD1. This CDR3 is built from 17 residues. Germline-derived CDR1 and CDR2 are SGHDN and FVKESK. The J segment lost 7 bases and the V segment lost 2 bases, leaving 12 bases of the junction unmatched. Here the CDR3 reads CASSQWGRGRSGEKLFF. CDR3 nucleotides: TGTGCCAGCAGCCAATGGGGCAGGGGGCGGAGCGGTGAAAAACTGTTTTTT.

The rearrangement uses TRBV19 and TRBJ1-5; TRBD1 matches 9 bases. The CDR3 is made up of 14 amino acids. Germline-derived CDR1 and CDR2 are LNHDA and SQIVND (reference sequence). V shed 5 bases and J 6 bases; nucleotides not matched to a gene: 5. The CDR3 region is CASSEGTGSQPQHF. The CDR3 nucleotides are TGTGCCAGTAGTGAGGGGACAGGGAGTCAGCCCCAGCATTTT.

The rearrangement joins TRBV19 to TRBJ2-3; weak D call: TRBD1 (9 bases). This CDR3 is 17 amino acids long. V was cut by 6 bases and J by 2 bases, with 21 bases left in between. CDR1 and CDR2 from the germline V gene are LNHDA and SQIVND (reference sequence). CDR3 protein: CASSFPGGTGITDTQYF. The CDR3 DNA is TGTGCCAGTAGCTTCCCGGGAGGGACAGGGATCACAGATACGCAGTATTTT. Full variable domain (remainder filled in from reference TRBV19 and TRBJ2-3): DGGITQSPKYLFRKEGQNVTLSCEQNLNHDAMYWYRQDPGQGLRLIYYSQIVNDFQKGDIAEGYSVSREKKESFPLTVTSAQKNPTAFYLCASSFPGGTGITDTQYFGPGTRLTVL.